Listed below are T cell receptor beta chains from one sample, sequenced in a study of beta chain features in type 1 diabetes. Profiling relied on immunoSEQ multiplex PCR, and the TCRdb table lists in-frame clones only, not all of them. The table has about 140,000 clones, 10% to 15% seen once; the top ten hold 1.3%. The sample comprised central memory CD4+ T cells from blood. All receptors derive from a man between 18 and 35 years old with type 1 diabetes. Each CDR3 is given with its conserved first and last residue. Fields, in order: D gene, J gene, clone size, V gene, CDR3 protein, CDR3 DNA. D genes are given only for firm matches. Rows may omit the clone size; those that give it use once, few, many or a size class.

>NA|TRBJ1-1|few|TRBV9
CASSPGVGASRNTEAFF
TGTGCCAGCAGCCCTGGTGTGGGGGCGTCACGGAACACTGAAGCTTTCTTT
>NA|TRBJ2-1|many|TRBV4-2
CASSQDQGGASYNEQFF
TGTGCCAGCAGCCAAGATCAGGGTGGGGCCTCCTACAATGAGCAGTTCTTC
>NA|TRBJ2-1|many|TRBV18
CASSPLSGEQFF
TGTGCCAGCTCACCGTTATCGGGCGAGCAGTTCTTC
>TRBD2|TRBJ2-7|few|TRBV9
CASSVASYGTTTYEQYF
TGTGCCAGCAGCGTAGCTAGTTATGGGACTACCACCTACGAGCAGTACTTC
>TRBD2|TRBJ2-3|NA|TRBV4-2
CASSQESSLAGSTDTQYF
TGTGCCAGCAGCCAAGAGTCTTCGCTAGCGGGGAGCACAGATACGCAGTATTTT
>NA|TRBJ2-1|many|TRBV7-2
CASSLSGLEQFF
TGTGCCAGCAGCTTAAGTGGGCTTGAGCAGTTCTTC
>NA|TRBJ1-1|NA|TRBV29-1
CSARSGPPNTEAFF
TGCAGCGCGAGGAGCGGACCACCGAACACTGAAGCTTTCTTT
>TRBD1|TRBJ2-5|few|TRBV12-5
CASGLGTGGQETQYF
TGTGCTAGTGGGTTGGGGACAGGTGGTCAAGAGACCCAGTACTTC
>TRBD2|TRBJ2-5|few|TRBV30
CAWRKAGGNQETQYF
TGTGCCTGGAGGAAAGCGGGGGGGAACCAAGAGACCCAGTACTTC
>TRBD1|TRBJ2-7|few|TRBV18
CASSRTGQGEQYF
TGTGCCAGCTCACGGACAGGGCAGGGCGAGCAGTACTTC
>NA|TRBJ1-6|few|TRBV6-6
CASSYPDSRNSPLHF
TGTGCCAGCAGTTACCCGGACTCACGGAATTCACCCCTCCACTTT
>NA|TRBJ2-5|NA|TRBV9
CASSVGGRNQETQYF
TGTGCCAGCAGCGTAGGGGGCAGGAACCAAGAGACCCAGTACTTC
>NA|TRBJ1-5|many|TRBV30
CAWSGQEGGQPQHF
TGTGCCTGGAGCGGGCAGGAGGGTGGGCAGCCCCAGCATTTT
>NA|TRBJ1-4|NA|TRBV30
CAWDKNEKLFF
TGTGCATGGGATAAGAATGAAAAACTGTTTTTT
>NA|TRBJ1-6|NA|TRBV30
CAWSGVSSSYNSPLHF
TGTGCCTGGAGTGGGGTGTCCAGCTCCTATAATTCACCCCTCCACTTT
>NA|TRBJ2-2|few|TRBV7-2
CASRSTTANTGELFF
TGTGCCAGCAGGTCCACGACAGCAAACACCGGGGAGCTGTTTTTT
>TRBD1|TRBJ2-2|NA|TRBV10-3
CAIPIQGGRNTGELFF
TGTGCCATCCCCATCCAAGGGGGCCGGAACACCGGGGAGCTGTTTTTT
>NA|TRBJ2-5|many|TRBV7-9
CASSLGLARKEETQYF
TGTGCCAGCAGCTTAGGGCTAGCCAGGAAAGAAGAGACCCAGTACTTC
>NA|TRBJ1-5|few|TRBV19
CASSKGDRLSNQPQHF
TGTGCCAGTAGTAAGGGGGACCGTCTTAGCAATCAGCCCCAGCATTTT
>NA|TRBJ1-1|few|TRBV5-1
CASSFEGVGTEAFF
TGCGCCAGCAGCTTTGAAGGGGTCGGCACTGAAGCTTTCTTT
>NA|TRBJ2-7|NA|TRBV11-2
CASSLEGYEQYF
TGTGCCAGCAGCTTAGAGGGTTACGAGCAGTACTTC
>NA|TRBJ1-5|few|TRBV5-4
CASTTRRRMDQPQHF
TGTGCCAGCACCACCCGGAGACGGATGGATCAGCCCCAGCATTTT
>NA|TRBJ1-1|NA|TRBV19
CASSTTGITEAFF
TGTGCCAGTAGTACCACAGGAATCACTGAAGCTTTCTTT
>NA|TRBJ2-1|NA|TRBV19
CASTAGLSSNEQFF
TGTGCCAGTACAGCGGGCCTATCATCCAATGAGCAGTTCTTC
>NA|TRBJ2-3|few|TRBV28
CASSLAFGRPNSTDTQYF
TGTGCCAGCAGCTTAGCCTTCGGACGGCCTAATAGCACAGATACGCAGTATTTT
>NA|TRBJ2-3|NA|TRBV14
CASSPFTDTQYF
TGTGCCAGCAGCCCATTCACAGATACGCAGTATTTT
>NA|TRBJ2-7|few|TRBV7-2
CASSLAGHLYEQYF
TGTGCCAGCAGCTTGGCGGGACACCTCTACGAGCAGTACTTC
>NA|TRBJ2-5|NA|TRBV7-9
CASSLTDIFQETQYF
TGTGCCAGCAGCCTAACTGACATCTTCCAAGAGACCCAGTACTTC
>NA|TRBJ1-2|NA|TRBV7-6
CASSSSGQNGYGYTF
TGTGCCAGCAGCTCCTCCGGACAGAACGGCTATGGCTACACCTTC
>NA|TRBJ2-3|few|TRBV5-1
CASSSGQVDTQYF
TGCGCCAGCAGCTCCGGTCAAGTCGATACGCAGTATTTT
>TRBD1|TRBJ2-3|NA|TRBV18
CASSQDLRTGGNTDTQYF
TGTGCCAGCTCCCAAGACTTAAGGACAGGGGGCAACACAGATACGCAGTATTTT
>NA|TRBJ2-1|many|TRBV29-1
CSVRTESYNEQFF
TGCAGCGTCCGGACAGAGTCCTACAATGAGCAGTTCTTC
>NA|TRBJ1-4|NA|TRBV30
CAWSGAEKKLFF
TGTGCCTGGAGTGGGGCCGAAAAAAAACTGTTTTTT
>NA|TRBJ1-1|many|TRBV30
CAWRGVAMNTEAFF
TGTGCCTGGAGGGGAGTAGCGATGAACACTGAAGCTTTCTTT
>NA|TRBJ2-5|NA|TRBV6-5
CASSYSVSETQYF
TGTGCCAGCAGTTACTCGGTATCAGAGACCCAGTACTTC